These 16 T cell receptor beta chains came from one sample sequenced in a study of monozygotic twins with inflammatory bowel disease. TCRdb processed the 5' RACE reads again and assigns one entry to each CDR3 protein, with no DNA. This sample's table reports over 150,000 distinct CDR3 sequences. The sequenced sample consisted of blood. Source of these receptors: a human donor with ulcerative colitis or Crohn's disease, or a healthy co-twin of an affected twin (not recorded which).

This chain connects TRBV4-1 to TRBJ1-5; as DNA is missing, the TRBD1 call by TCRdb cannot be tested. Looked up from germline, CDR1 is MGHRA and CDR2 is YSYEKL. The CDR3 totals 18 residues. This CDR3 reads CASSQEGAGSHSNQPQHF.

J is TRBJ1-3 and V is TRBV7-2. The germline V gene encodes CDR1 SGHTA and CDR2 FQGNSA. The CDR3 contains 14 residues. CDR3 sequence: CASSPYNSGNTIYF. The full variable domain, rest sourced from reference TRBV7-2 and TRBJ1-3, is GAGVSQSPSNKVTEKGKDVELRCDPISGHTALYWYRQSLGQGLEFLIYFQGNSAPDKSGLPSDRFSAERTGGSVSTLTIQRTQQEDSAVYLCASSPYNSGNTIYFGEGSWLTVV.

The chain is built from TRBV9 and TRBJ2-1; there is no DNA to check the TCRdb D call of TRBD2. CDR3 length: 15 residues. Germline V gene data show CDR1 as SGDLS and CDR2 as YYNGEE. The CDR3: CASSIVGEVGYEQFF.

The CDR3 sequence: CASTLLGTGLKTDTQYF. V gene TRBV12-3 or TRBV12-4 combines with J gene TRBJ2-3; TCRdb picks TRBD1, but there is no DNA to check that call. This CDR3 contains 17 residues.

The gene calls are TRBV19 and TRBJ2-6. CDR1 and CDR2 (germline): LNHDA, SQIVND (reference sequence). This CDR3 has 16 residues. The CDR3 spells CASSIDLFSGANVLTF.

The chain joins TRBV27 to TRBJ1-5; checking the TCRdb D call of TRBD1 is not possible without DNA. This CDR3 comprises 14 residues. Germline values: CDR1 MNHEY, CDR2 SMNVEV (reference sequence). The CDR3 loop is CASSLYGTNQPQHF.

This chain joins TRBV20-1 and TRBJ2-7. Germline loops: CDR1 DFQATT, CDR2 SNEGSKA (reference sequence). The CDR3 contains 14 residues. CDR3 residues: CSARDGSSVGEQYF.

The chain uses TRBV20-1 and TRBJ1-6; TCRdb gives TRBD1 as the D gene, but with no DNA this cannot be confirmed. Germline V gene lookup returns CDR1 DFQATT and CDR2 SNEGSKA (reference sequence). This CDR3 region has 17 residues. CDR3 sequence: CSARDLARVLQNSPLHF.

This chain connects TRBV7-3 to TRBJ1-6; TCRdb's D call, TRBD1, is unchecked because there is no DNA. Germline V gives CDR1 SGHTA, CDR2 FQGTGA. The CDR3 is made up of 14 amino acids. The CDR3 is CASSPQTGNSPLHF.

The V gene is TRBV7-9, the J gene TRBJ1-5; TCRdb outputs TRBD1, but without DNA this stays unchecked. The CDR3 is 15 residues long. Looked up from germline, CDR1 is SEHNR and CDR2 is FQNEAQ (reference sequence). This CDR3 is CASSLGGVGNQPQHF. The entire variable domain, with the rest obtained from reference TRBV7-9 and TRBJ1-5, is as follows: DTGVSQNPRHKITKRGQNVTFRCDPISEHNRLYWYRQTLGQGPEFLTYFQNEAQLEKSRLLSDRFSAERPKGSFSTLEIQRTEQGDSAMYLCASSLGGVGNQPQHFGDGTRLSIL.

The J gene is TRBJ2-7, the V gene TRBV20-1. This CDR3 region has 14 residues. Germline lookup yields CDR1 DFQATT and CDR2 SNEGSKA (reference sequence). CDR3 protein: CSAPVTGRSYEQYF.

V usage is TRBV12-3 or TRBV12-4 and J usage is TRBJ1-2; there is no DNA to check the TCRdb D call of TRBD1. This CDR3 has 15 residues. The CDR3 protein is CASSLPGQGVRGYTF.

V is TRBV30 and J is TRBJ2-1; without DNA, the TCRdb call of TRBD1 cannot be checked. The germline V gene encodes CDR1 GTSNPN and CDR2 SVGIG (reference sequence). There are 15 residues in the CDR3. The CDR3 loop is CAWRLKDRDNNEQFF.

The J gene is TRBJ1-1, the V gene TRBV9. Germline V gives CDR1 SGDLS, CDR2 YYNGEE. The CDR3 contains 14 residues. The CDR3 here is CASSVERRWTEAFF.

This chain uses TRBV5-4 with TRBJ2-7. The CDR3 covers 15 residues. Germline values: CDR1 SGHNT, CDR2 YYREEE (reference sequence). CDR3 amino acids: CASSLESRISYEQYF.

This sequence joins TRBV7-9 and TRBJ1-1. The CDR3 is made up of 11 amino acids. Germline lookup yields CDR1 SEHNR and CDR2 FQNEAQ (reference sequence). The CDR3: CASSLGSSAFF.